This T cell receptor (beta chain) was documented in a study of control samples from healthy donors and cancer patients. Profiled with immunoSEQ multiplex PCR; TCRdb holds only in-frame clones, not every one. The sample consists of roughly 100,000 clones, roughly 94% of them appearing once. The receptor comes from a woman between 18 and 30 years old in good health. Sequencing was performed on blood.

CDR3 protein: CASSSNLGTSGNTIYF. CDR3 nucleotide sequence: TGTGCCAGTAGTAGCAATTTAGGGACCTCTGGAAACACCATATATTTT. V and J are TRBV19 and TRBJ1-3; TRBD1 might be the D (5 bases). This CDR3 has 16 residues. CDR1 is LNHDA, CDR2 SQIVND, per germline (reference sequence). V shed 4 bases and J shed 0 bases, with 13 bases lying between them.